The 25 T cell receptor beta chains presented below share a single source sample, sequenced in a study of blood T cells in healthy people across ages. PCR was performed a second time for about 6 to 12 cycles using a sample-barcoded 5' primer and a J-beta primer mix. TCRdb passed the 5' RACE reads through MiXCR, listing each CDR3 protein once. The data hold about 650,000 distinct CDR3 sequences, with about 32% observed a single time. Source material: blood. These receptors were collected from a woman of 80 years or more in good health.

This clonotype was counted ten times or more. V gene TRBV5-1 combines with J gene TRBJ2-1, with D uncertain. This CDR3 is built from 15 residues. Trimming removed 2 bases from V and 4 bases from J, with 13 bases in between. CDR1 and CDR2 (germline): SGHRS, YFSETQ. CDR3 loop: CASSLLSVPYNEQFF. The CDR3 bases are TGCGCCAGCAGCTTATTGTCAGTCCCTTACAATGAGCAGTTCTTC.

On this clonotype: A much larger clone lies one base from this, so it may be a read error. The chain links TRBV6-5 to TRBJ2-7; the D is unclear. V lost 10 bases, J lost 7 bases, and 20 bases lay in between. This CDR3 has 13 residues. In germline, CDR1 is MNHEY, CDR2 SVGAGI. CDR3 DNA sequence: TGTGCCACCCAAAGGACGGTCGACAATGAGCAGTACTTC. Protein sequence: CATQRTVDNEQYF.

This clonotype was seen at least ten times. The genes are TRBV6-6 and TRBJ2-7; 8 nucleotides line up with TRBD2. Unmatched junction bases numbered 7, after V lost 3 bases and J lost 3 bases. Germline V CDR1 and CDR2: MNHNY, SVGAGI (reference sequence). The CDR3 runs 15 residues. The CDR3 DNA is TGTGCCAGCAGTTATGGGGCGGGGGGAGTCTACGAGCAGTACTTC. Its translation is CASSYGAGGVYEQYF.

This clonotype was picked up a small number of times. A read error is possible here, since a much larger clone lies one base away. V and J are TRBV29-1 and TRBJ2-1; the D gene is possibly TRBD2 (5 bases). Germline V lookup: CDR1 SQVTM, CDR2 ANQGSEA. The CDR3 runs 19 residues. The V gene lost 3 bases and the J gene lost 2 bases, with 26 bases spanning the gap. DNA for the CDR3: TGCAGCGTTGACTTATCCCAAACTTCGGGAAATAGCCCCTACAATGAGCAGTTCTTC. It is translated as CSVDLSQTSGNSPYNEQFF.

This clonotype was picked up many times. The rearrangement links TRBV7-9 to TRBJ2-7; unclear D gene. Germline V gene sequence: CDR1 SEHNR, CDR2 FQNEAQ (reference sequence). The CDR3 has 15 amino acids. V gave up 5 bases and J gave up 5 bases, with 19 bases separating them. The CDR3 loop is CASSRSSWLRNEQYF. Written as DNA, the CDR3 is TGTGCCAGCAGCCGTTCTTCATGGCTTAGGAACGAGCAGTACTTC.

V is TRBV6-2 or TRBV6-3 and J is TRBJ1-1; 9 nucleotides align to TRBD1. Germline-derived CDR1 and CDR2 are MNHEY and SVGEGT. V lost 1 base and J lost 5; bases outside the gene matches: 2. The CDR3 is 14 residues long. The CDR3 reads CASSYWGQGTEAFF. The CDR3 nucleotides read TGTGCCAGCAGTTACTGGGGACAGGGTACTGAAGCTTTCTTT.

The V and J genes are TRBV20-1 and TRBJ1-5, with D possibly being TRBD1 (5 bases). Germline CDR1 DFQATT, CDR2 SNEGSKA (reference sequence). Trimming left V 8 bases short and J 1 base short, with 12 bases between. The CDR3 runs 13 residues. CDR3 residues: CSSGRHSNQPQHF. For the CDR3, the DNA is TGCAGTTCGGGACGCCACAGCAATCAGCCCCAGCATTTT.

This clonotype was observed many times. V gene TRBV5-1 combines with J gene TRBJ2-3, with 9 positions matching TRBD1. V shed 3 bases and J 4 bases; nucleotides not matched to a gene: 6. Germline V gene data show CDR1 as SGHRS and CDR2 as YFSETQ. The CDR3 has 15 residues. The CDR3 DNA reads TGCGCCAGCAGCTCCGGGACAGGGTCTCCAGATACGCAGTATTTT. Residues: CASSSGTGSPDTQYF.

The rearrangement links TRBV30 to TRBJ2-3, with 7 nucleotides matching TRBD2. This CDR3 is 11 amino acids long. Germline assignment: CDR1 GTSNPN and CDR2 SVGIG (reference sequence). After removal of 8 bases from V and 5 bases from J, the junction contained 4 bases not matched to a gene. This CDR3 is CARTRGDTQYF. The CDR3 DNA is TGTGCCCGGACTAGGGGAGATACGCAGTATTTT.

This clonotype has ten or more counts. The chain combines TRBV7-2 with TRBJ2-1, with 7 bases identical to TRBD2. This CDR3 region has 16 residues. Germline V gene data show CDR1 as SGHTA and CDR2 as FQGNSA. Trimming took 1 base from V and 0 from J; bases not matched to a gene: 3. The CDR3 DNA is TGTGCCAGCAGCTTAGAGCGGGGTCTCTCCTACAATGAGCAGTTCTTC. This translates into CASSLERGLSYNEQFF.

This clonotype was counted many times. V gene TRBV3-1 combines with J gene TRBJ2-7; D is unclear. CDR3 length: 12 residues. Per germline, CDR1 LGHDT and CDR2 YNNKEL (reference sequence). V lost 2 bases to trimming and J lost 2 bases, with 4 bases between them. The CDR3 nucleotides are TGTGCCAGCAGCCAATCTACCTACGAGCAGTACTTC. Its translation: CASSQSTYEQYF.

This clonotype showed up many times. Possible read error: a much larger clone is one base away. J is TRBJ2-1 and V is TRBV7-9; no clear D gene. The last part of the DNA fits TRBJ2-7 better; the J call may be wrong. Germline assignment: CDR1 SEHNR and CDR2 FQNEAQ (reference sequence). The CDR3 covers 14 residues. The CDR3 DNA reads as TGTGCCAGCAGCCCCTCCCCTCGGTACAATGAGCAGTACTTC. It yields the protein CASSPSPRYNEQYF.

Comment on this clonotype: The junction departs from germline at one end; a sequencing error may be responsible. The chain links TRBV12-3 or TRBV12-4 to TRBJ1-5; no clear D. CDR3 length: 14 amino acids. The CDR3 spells CASSLEYSNQPQHF. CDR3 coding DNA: TGTGCCAGCAGCTTAGAATATAGCAATCAGCCCCAGCATTTT.

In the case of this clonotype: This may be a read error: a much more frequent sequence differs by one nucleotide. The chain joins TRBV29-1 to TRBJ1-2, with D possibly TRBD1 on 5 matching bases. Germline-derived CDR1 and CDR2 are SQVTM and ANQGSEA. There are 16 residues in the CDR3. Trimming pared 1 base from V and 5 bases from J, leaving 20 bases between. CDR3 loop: CSVEGGKEGSRYGYTF. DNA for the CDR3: TGCAGCGTTGAAGGGGGGAAGGAGGGTTCCAGGTATGGCTACACCTTC. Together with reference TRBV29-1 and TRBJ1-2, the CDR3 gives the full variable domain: SAVISQKPSRDICQRGTSLTIQCQVDSQVTMMFWYRQQPGQSLTLIATANQGSEATYESGFVIDKFPISRPNLTFSTLTVSNMSPEDSSIYLCSVEGGKEGSRYGYTFGSGTRLTVV.

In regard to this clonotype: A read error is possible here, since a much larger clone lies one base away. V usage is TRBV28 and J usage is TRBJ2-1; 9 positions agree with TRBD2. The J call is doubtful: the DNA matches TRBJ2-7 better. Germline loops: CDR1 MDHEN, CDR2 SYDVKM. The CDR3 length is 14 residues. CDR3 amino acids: CASVSGGSYNEQYF. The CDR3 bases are TGTGCCAGCGTTAGCGGGGGCTCCTACAATGAGCAGTACTTC.

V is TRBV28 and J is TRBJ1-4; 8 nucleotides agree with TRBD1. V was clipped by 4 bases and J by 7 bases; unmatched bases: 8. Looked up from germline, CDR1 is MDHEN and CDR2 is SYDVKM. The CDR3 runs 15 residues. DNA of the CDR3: TGTGCCAGCAGTTCCCCCAGGGGGCTTGGTGAAAAACTGTTTTTT. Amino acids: CASSSPRGLGEKLFF.

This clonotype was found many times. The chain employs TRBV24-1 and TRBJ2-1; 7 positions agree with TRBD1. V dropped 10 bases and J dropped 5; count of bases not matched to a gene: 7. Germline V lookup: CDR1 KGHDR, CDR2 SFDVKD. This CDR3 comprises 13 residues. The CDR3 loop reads CATQGTVDNEQFF. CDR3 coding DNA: TGTGCCACACAGGGGACGGTCGACAATGAGCAGTTCTTC.

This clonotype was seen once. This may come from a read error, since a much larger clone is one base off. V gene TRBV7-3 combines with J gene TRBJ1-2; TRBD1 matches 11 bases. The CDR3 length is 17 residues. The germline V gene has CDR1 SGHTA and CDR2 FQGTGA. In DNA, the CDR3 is TGTGCCGGCAGCCCCGGGACAGGGGGAACCTTCGACTATGGCTACACCTTC. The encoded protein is CAGSPGTGGTFDYGYTF.

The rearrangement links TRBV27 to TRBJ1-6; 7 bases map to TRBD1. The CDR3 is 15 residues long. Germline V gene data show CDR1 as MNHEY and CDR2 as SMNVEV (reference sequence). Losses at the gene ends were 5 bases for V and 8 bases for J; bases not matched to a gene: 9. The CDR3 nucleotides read TGTGCCAGCAGTCCTCACCAGGGACAGCATTCACCCCTCCACTTT. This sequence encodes CASSPHQGQHSPLHF.

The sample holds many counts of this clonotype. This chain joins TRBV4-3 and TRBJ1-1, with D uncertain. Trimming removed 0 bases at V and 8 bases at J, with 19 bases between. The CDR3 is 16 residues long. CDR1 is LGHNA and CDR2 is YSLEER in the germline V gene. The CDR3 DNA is TGCGCCAGCAGCCAAGATTTGGACGACCAGAGGGCGGAAGCTTTCTTT. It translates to CASSQDLDDQRAEAFF.

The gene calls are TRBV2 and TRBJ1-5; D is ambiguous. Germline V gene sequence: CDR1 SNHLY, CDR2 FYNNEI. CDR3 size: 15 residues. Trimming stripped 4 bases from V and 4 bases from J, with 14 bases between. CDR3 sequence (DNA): TGTGCCAGCAGTGCCGGAGTCCCCTCTAATCAGCCCCAGCATTTT. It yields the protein CASSAGVPSNQPQHF.

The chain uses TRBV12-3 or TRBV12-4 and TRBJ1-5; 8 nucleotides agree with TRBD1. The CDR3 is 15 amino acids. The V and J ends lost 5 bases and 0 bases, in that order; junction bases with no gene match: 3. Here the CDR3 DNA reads TGTGCCAGCAGTGCCACAGGGGGTAGCAATCAGCCCCAGCATTTT. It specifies CASSATGGSNQPQHF.

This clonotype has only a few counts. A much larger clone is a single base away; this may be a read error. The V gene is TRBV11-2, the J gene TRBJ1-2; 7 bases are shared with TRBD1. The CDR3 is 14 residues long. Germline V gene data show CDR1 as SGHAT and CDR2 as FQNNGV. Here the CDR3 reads CAGSLVGGGYGYTF. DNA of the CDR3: TGTGCCGGCAGCTTAGTAGGGGGCGGCTATGGCTACACCTTC.

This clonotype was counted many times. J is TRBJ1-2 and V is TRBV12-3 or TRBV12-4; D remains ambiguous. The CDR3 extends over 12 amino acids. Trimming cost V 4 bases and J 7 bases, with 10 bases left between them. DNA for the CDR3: TGTGCCAGCAGTTCCTTAAACGGTGGCTACACCTTC. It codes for CASSSLNGGYTF.

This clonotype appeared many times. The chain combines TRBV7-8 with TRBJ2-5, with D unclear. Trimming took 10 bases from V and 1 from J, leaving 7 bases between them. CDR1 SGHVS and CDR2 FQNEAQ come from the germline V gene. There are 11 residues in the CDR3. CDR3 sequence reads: CATGTQETQYF. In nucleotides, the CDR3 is TGTGCCACCGGTACCCAAGAGACCCAGTACTTC.